This is a list of T cell receptor beta chains from one sample in a study of T cell responses to AZD1222 COVID-19 vaccine. Clones were sequenced by immunoSEQ multiplex PCR, and TCRdb holds only the in-frame ones, with some missing. The sample has 83,000 or so clones; approximately 89% are singletons. Material: peripheral blood, obtained 28 days after the second AZD1222 dose. The receptors were sampled from an adult who received the AZD1222 COVID-19 vaccine. Each CDR3 is given with its conserved first and last residue. The D gene is left open where the match is weak. Clone size is stated in some rows and not others, as once, few, many or a class when expanded.

j_call | v_call | d_call | clone_size | cdr3_nt | cdr3_aa
TRBJ1-2 | TRBV28 | - | - | TGTGCCAGCAGCCGACACCGTAGCGAGGGGCCCTATGGCTACACCTTC | CASSRHRSEGPYGYTF
TRBJ2-5 | TRBV5-1 | - | once | TGCGCCAGCAGCTTGGATAGGGAACAGTACTTC | CASSLDREQYF
TRBJ2-7 | TRBV5-4 | - | - | TGTGCCAGCAGCCGCTACCGGGACACCTCTGGGGAGCAGTACTTC | CASSRYRDTSGEQYF
TRBJ2-7 | TRBV20-1 | - | - | TGCAGTTCTGGGGAAAACGAGCAGTACTTC | CSSGENEQYF
TRBJ2-2 | TRBV19 | TRBD1 | few | TGTGCCAGTAGACACGGACAGGCCGGCACCGGGGAGCTGTTTTTT | CASRHGQAGTGELFF
TRBJ2-1 | TRBV7-6 | - | - | TGTGCCAGCAGCTTAGCGACTAGAAGAGGCAATGAGCAGTTCTTC | CASSLATRRGNEQFF
TRBJ1-4 | TRBV28 | - | - | TGTGCCAGCACCACCCAGGCGCGAAGGGGGGTTTGGGAAAAACTGTTTTTT | CASTTQARRGVWEKLFF
TRBJ2-7 | TRBV6-2/TRBV6-3 | TRBD2 | - | TGTGCCAGCAGTTCCTCCCTCGGCGGGAGGGCCTACGAGCAGTACTTC | CASSSSLGGRAYEQYF
TRBJ2-2 | TRBV6-5 | TRBD2 | - | TGTGCCACCCCATTGGGAGGGGCCGCCGGGGAGCTGTTTTTT | CATPLGGAAGELFF
TRBJ2-7 | TRBV11-2 | TRBD2 | - | TGTGCCAGCAGCTTGGTCCTAGCGGGATACGAGCAGTACTTC | CASSLVLAGYEQYF
TRBJ2-1 | TRBV7-6 | - | - | TGTGCCAGCAGCTTAGGGGCCGGGAAGCGAGGGTTTGATGAGCAGTTCTTC | CASSLGAGKRGFDEQFF
TRBJ1-6 | TRBV30 | - | - | TGTGCCTGGGACGCTCTGAATTCACCCCTCCACTTT | CAWDALNSPLHF
TRBJ2-7 | TRBV28 | TRBD2 | - | TGTGCCAGCAGTCCTTCCCGGGGGGGAGGGAACTACGAGCAGTACTTC | CASSPSRGGGNYEQYF
TRBJ2-3 | TRBV13 | - | - | TGTGCCAGCAGCTTAGACACCGAGGGGGATACGCAGTATTTT | CASSLDTEGDTQYF
TRBJ1-5 | TRBV27 | - | - | TGTGCCAGCAGTTTATCCCGGGGATCCAATCAGCCCCAGCATTTT | CASSLSRGSNQPQHF
TRBJ2-3 | TRBV24-1 | - | once | TGTGCCACCAGTGCCCAAGCCACTAGCACAGATACGCAGTATTTT | CATSAQATSTDTQYF
TRBJ2-4 | TRBV28 | - | once | TGTGCCAGCAGTTTTTTACAACTGGGGACCAAAAACATTCAGTACTTC | CASSFLQLGTKNIQYF
TRBJ2-7 | TRBV6-6 | - | - | TGTGCCAGCAGTTACTCTCAGGGCGACGAGCAGTACTTC | CASSYSQGDEQYF
TRBJ2-7 | TRBV3-1/TRBV3-2 | TRBD2 | - | TGTGCCAGCAGCCAAGATCTCCTAGCGGGATGCACCCACGAGCAGTACTTC | CASSQDLLAGCTHEQYF
TRBJ1-4 | TRBV6-5 | - | - | TGTGCCAGCAGTTACCGGGGGGGGCAGACTAATGAAAAACTGTTTTTT | CASSYRGGQTNEKLFF
TRBJ2-2 | TRBV28 | TRBD2 | - | TGTGCCAGCAGGGGTGGGGTAGCGGGTACGAACACCGGGGAGCTGTTTTTT | CASRGGVAGTNTGELFF
TRBJ2-4 | TRBV6-5 | TRBD1 | - | TGTGCCAGCTCAATAGGACAGGGGATTAAAAACATTCAGTACTTC | CASSIGQGIKNIQYF
TRBJ1-6 | TRBV7-9 | - | - | TGTGCCAGCAGCTTCTCGAACGCAGGGAACAATTCACCCCTCCACTTT | CASSFSNAGNNSPLHF
TRBJ1-5 | TRBV19 | - | - | TGTGCCAGTACCGGGGGGTGGATTGGGCAGCCCCAGCATTTT | CASTGGWIGQPQHF
TRBJ1-1 | TRBV6-5 | - | - | TGTGCCAGCAACCTCCACGCTGGGCTGAACACTGAAGCTTTCTTT | CASNLHAGLNTEAFF
TRBJ1-2 | TRBV25-1 | - | - | TGTGCCAGCAGTGAAATCGGGGGATCCGACTATGGCTACACCTTC | CASSEIGGSDYGYTF
TRBJ2-1 | TRBV9 | - | - | TGTGCCAGCTCGACCGGGACTCAGAACAATGAGCAGTTCTTC | CASSTGTQNNEQFF
TRBJ2-3 | TRBV5-6 | TRBD2 | - | TGTGCCAGCAGCTCCCCCCGGACTAGCGGGGATACGCAGTATTTT | CASSSPRTSGDTQYF
TRBJ1-6 | TRBV5-1 | TRBD1 | - | TGCGCCAGCAGCGGTGGGACAGGGGGCGCGAATTCACCCCTCCACTTT | CASSGGTGGANSPLHF
TRBJ1-4 | TRBV5-1 | TRBD1 | - | TGCGCCAGCAGTCAGGGGGTGGGTGAAAAACTGTTTTTT | CASSQGVGEKLFF
TRBJ1-6 | TRBV14 | - | once | TGTGCCAGCAGCTCCTACCGGGACTTTACTTTCCTCCACTTT | CASSSYRDFTFLHF
TRBJ2-2 | TRBV28 | - | - | TGTGCCAGCACCGGGAGCTCCCGGTATCCCGGGGAGCTGTTTTTT | CASTGSSRYPGELFF
TRBJ2-3 | TRBV5-6 | TRBD2 | - | TGTGCCAGAACACTAGCGGGGATTAGCACAGATACGCAGTATTTT | CARTLAGISTDTQYF
TRBJ1-6 | TRBV19 | TRBD1 | - | TGTGCCAGTAGTGGTCGACAGGGAGATAATTCACCCCTCCACTTT | CASSGRQGDNSPLHF
TRBJ2-7 | TRBV19 | - | - | TGTGCCAGTACCCCTGGCAGGGGCCCTTGGGAGCAGTACTTC | CASTPGRGPWEQYF
TRBJ2-1 | TRBV29-1 | TRBD1 | - | TGCAGCGTTGGGGACAGGGAATATGAGCAGTTCTTC | CSVGDREYEQFF
TRBJ2-1 | TRBV4-1 | - | - | TGCGCCAGTGGAAGAGGGGCCTACAATGAGCAGTTCTTC | CASGRGAYNEQFF
TRBJ1-2 | TRBV2 | - | - | TGTGCCAGCAGTCCGACAGATAACTATGGCTACACCTTC | CASSPTDNYGYTF
TRBJ1-1 | TRBV29-1 | TRBD1 | - | TGCAGCGTTGAGACAGGGATGAACACTGAAGCTTTCTTT | CSVETGMNTEAFF
TRBJ1-1 | TRBV27 | - | once | TGTGCCAGCAGTGCGGGTGGGGCTAGGGTGAACACTGAAGCTTTCTTT | CASSAGGARVNTEAFF
TRBJ2-1 | TRBV7-9 | TRBD1 | - | TGTGCCAGCAGCTTAGTCCCAGGGGGCGAAAAGCAGTTCTTC | CASSLVPGGEKQFF
TRBJ2-1 | TRBV6-5 | - | - | TGTGCCAGCACGAAGGGAGGGGGGTACAATGAGCAGTTCTTC | CASTKGGGYNEQFF
TRBJ1-3 | TRBV6-5 | - | - | TGTGCCAGCAGTTACTCCTACTACTCTGGAAACACCATATATTTT | CASSYSYYSGNTIYF
TRBJ1-1 | TRBV15 | - | - | TGTGCCACCAGCAGAGATCTACAGGTAAACACTGAAGCTTTCTTT | CATSRDLQVNTEAFF
TRBJ1-1 | TRBV5-6 | - | - | TGTGCCAGCAGCAGAATAGGGACGGTGAACACTGAAGCTTTCTTT | CASSRIGTVNTEAFF
TRBJ2-1 | TRBV6-5 | - | - | TGTGCCAGCAGCCTGGGGGCTAGCGAGGGGAATGAGCAGTTCTTC | CASSLGASEGNEQFF
TRBJ1-3 | TRBV28 | - | once | TGTGCCAGCCTTGACAGGACCTCTGGAAACACCATATATTTT | CASLDRTSGNTIYF
TRBJ2-7 | TRBV6-5 | - | - | TGTGCCAGCAGCCCCCGGTCGACAGCGAACGAGCAGTACTTC | CASSPRSTANEQYF